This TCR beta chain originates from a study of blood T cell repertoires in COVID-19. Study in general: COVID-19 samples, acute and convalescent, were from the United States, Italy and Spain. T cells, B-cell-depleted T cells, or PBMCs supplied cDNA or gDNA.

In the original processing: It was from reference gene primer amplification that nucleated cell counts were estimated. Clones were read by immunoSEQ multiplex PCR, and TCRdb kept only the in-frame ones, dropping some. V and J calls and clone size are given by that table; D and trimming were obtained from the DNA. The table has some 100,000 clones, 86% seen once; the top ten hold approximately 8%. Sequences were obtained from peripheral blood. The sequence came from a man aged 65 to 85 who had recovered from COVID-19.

In DNA, the CDR3 is TGTGCCAGCCATCTCCGGGACACCTACTCTGGAAACACCATATATTTT. Amino acid sequence: CASHLRDTYSGNTIYF. The V gene is TRBV19, the J gene TRBJ1-3, with D perhaps matching TRBD1 (6 bases). V shed 9 bases and J shed 0 bases, with 18 bases lying between them. Germline V CDR1 and CDR2: LNHDA, SQIVND (reference sequence). CDR3 size: 16 residues.